The 22 T cell receptor beta chains in this list originate from one sample, sequenced in a study of T cells after yellow fever vaccination. One entry per CDR3 protein results from TCRdb running MiXCR on the 5' RACE reads. This sample has 360,000 or so distinct CDR3 sequences, with roughly 11% found just once. Sequenced here: PBMCs, sampled on the day of the first yellow fever vaccination. Receptor source: a man younger than 30 who received the YFV17D yellow fever vaccine.

In this sample, this clonotype turned up a few times. The V gene is TRBV9, the J gene TRBJ2-1; 11 bases match TRBD1. V shed 1 base, J shed 9 bases, and the junction held 3 bases outside the gene matches. CDR3 size: 14 residues. Per the germline V gene, CDR1 is SGDLS and CDR2 is YYNGEE. The CDR3 sequence is CASSVRDRGFEQFF. CDR3 DNA sequence: TGTGCCAGCAGCGTAAGGGACAGGGGGTTTGAGCAGTTCTTC.

In this sample, this clonotype turned up a few times. The chain recombines TRBV6-5 with TRBJ2-7; 7 positions agree with TRBD1. Per the germline V gene, CDR1 is MNHEY and CDR2 is SVGAGI. CDR3 length: 15 amino acids. With 6 bases clipped from V and 5 bases from J, the junction kept 13 bases outside the gene matches. CDR3 protein: CASSNPRQGTHEQYF. CDR3 nucleotides: TGTGCCAGCAGCAACCCGAGACAGGGTACCCACGAGCAGTACTTC.

This clonotype was observed at least ten times. The gene calls are TRBV5-1 and TRBJ2-2, with TRBD2 identical over 9 bases. V trimming: 4 bases; J trimming: 5 bases; junction bases outside the gene matches: 9. Germline V gives CDR1 SGHRS, CDR2 YFSETQ. This CDR3 is 16 amino acids long. For the CDR3, the DNA is TGCGCCAGCAGCCAAATGGGGACTAGCTCGACCGGGGAGCTGTTTTTT. Translation: CASSQMGTSSTGELFF.

The chain recombines TRBV6-5 with TRBJ2-1, with D unresolved. V was trimmed by 5 bases and J by 5 bases, leaving 4 bases between them. The CDR3 contains 11 residues. CDR1 is MNHEY and CDR2 is SVGAGI in the germline V gene. CDR3: CASSKHNEQFF. CDR3 coding DNA: TGTGCCAGCAGTAAGCACAATGAGCAGTTCTTC.

There are a few counts of this clonotype. V is TRBV7-8 and J is TRBJ2-2; unclear D gene. The CDR3 sequence is 15 residues long. Germline V CDR1 and CDR2: SGHVS, FQNEAQ. The V gene lost 2 bases and the J gene lost 0 bases, with 7 bases spanning the gap. The CDR3 region has the DNA TGTGCCAGCAGCTTACCGTCTGCGAACACCGGGGAGCTGTTTTTT. It is translated as CASSLPSANTGELFF.

The chain uses TRBV20-1 and TRBJ2-3; D may be TRBD2 (6 bases). This CDR3 comprises 14 residues. Germline assignment: CDR1 DFQATT and CDR2 SNEGSKA (reference sequence). Trimming stripped 5 bases from V and 3 bases from J, with 15 bases between. CDR3 residues: CSARYVGGTDTQYF. DNA for the CDR3: TGCAGTGCTCGCTATGTGGGGGGAACAGATACGCAGTATTTT.

There are a few counts of this clonotype. The V gene is TRBV14, the J gene TRBJ2-2; the D is unclear. The CDR3 is 14 residues long. Trimming took off 2 bases at V and 1 base at J, with 5 bases between the two ends. CDR1 is SGHDN and CDR2 is FVKESK in the germline V gene. The CDR3 sequence is CASSQSLNTGELFF. DNA for the CDR3: TGTGCCAGCAGCCAAAGTTTGAACACCGGGGAGCTGTTTTTT.

The V gene is TRBV6-1, the J gene TRBJ1-5; D uncertain. The germline gives CDR1 MNHNS, CDR2 SASEGT. Trimming cost V 5 bases and J 0 bases, with 23 bases left between them. The CDR3 is 19 amino acids. The CDR3 coding sequence is TGTGCCAGCAGTCAACGCCGCGGACTCTCACCGAATAGCAATCAGCCCCAGCATTTT. It translates to CASSQRRGLSPNSNQPQHF.

At least ten counts were recorded for this clonotype. The V and J genes are TRBV18 and TRBJ2-7; D is possibly TRBD2 (6 bases). CDR3 size: 15 residues. V was shortened by 3 bases and J by 3 bases, with 15 bases between the two germline ends. The germline V gene encodes CDR1 KGHSH and CDR2 LQKENI. The CDR3 loop is CASSPSSGVDYEQYF. The CDR3 nucleotides are TGTGCCAGCTCACCTTCCTCGGGGGTCGACTACGAGCAGTACTTC.

This clonotype was seen a few times. This chain uses TRBV11-1 with TRBJ2-6; 7 bases align to TRBD1. Per germline, CDR1 SGHAT and CDR2 FQDESV (reference sequence). With V trimmed by 5 bases and J by 1 base, 14 bases remained unmatched. The CDR3 covers 19 residues. In DNA form, the CDR3 reads TGTGCCAGCAGCCGTCCCACAGGGGTCCCCGTATCTGGGGCCAACGTCCTGACTTTC. This codes for CASSRPTGVPVSGANVLTF.

This clonotype was seen a handful of times. This chain uses TRBV5-1 with TRBJ1-6; no clear D gene. There are 15 residues in the CDR3. V shed 3 bases and J shed 5 bases, with 12 bases lying between them. Germline V gene data show CDR1 as SGHRS and CDR2 as YFSETQ. The CDR3 loop reads CASSSGDKNNSPLHF. DNA for the CDR3: TGCGCCAGCAGCTCCGGTGACAAAAATAATTCACCCCTCCACTTT.

This chain uses TRBV4-3 with TRBJ2-3; 8 bases are a match to TRBD2. The V gene's germline CDR1 is LGHNA and CDR2 YSLEER. Trimming removed 0 bases from V and 6 bases from J; junction bases left unmatched: 8. The CDR3 spans 16 residues. DNA for the CDR3: TGCGCCAGCAGCCAAGACTCCGAGACTAGCGTGGATACGCAGTATTTT. The encoded protein is CASSQDSETSVDTQYF.

This chain uses TRBV5-1 with TRBJ1-5; D is possibly TRBD1 (6 bases). The CDR3 runs to 13 residues. Germline V CDR1 and CDR2: SGHRS, YFSETQ. Trimming took off 3 bases at V and 3 bases at J, with 7 bases between the two ends. In nucleotides, the CDR3 is TGCGCCAGCAGCTGGGACACCAATCAGCCCCAGCATTTT. It yields the protein CASSWDTNQPQHF. The variable domain in full, with the rest retrieved from reference TRBV5-1 and TRBJ1-5, is KAGVTQTPRYLIKTRGQQVTLSCSPISGHRSVSWYQQTPGQGLQFLFEYFSETQRNKGNFPGRFSGRQFSNSRSEMNVSTLELGDSALYLCASSWDTNQPQHFGDGTRLSIL.

This clonotype was counted only a few times. The chain joins TRBV28 to TRBJ1-4; D uncertain. This CDR3 spans 12 amino acids. Trimming pared 5 bases from V and 10 bases from J, leaving 11 bases between. CDR1 MDHEN and CDR2 SYDVKM come from the germline V gene. The CDR3 sequence: CASSTARGKLFF. In DNA form, the CDR3 reads TGTGCCAGCAGTACGGCTCGGGGAAAACTGTTTTTT.

This clonotype appeared many times. V and J are TRBV5-6 and TRBJ2-3; TRBD2 matches 8 bases. The germline CDR1 and CDR2 sequences are SGHDT and YYEEEE. The ends lost 1 base at V and 0 bases at J; junction bases unmatched: 1. This CDR3 contains 15 residues. CDR3 in amino acids: CASSLTSGSTDTQYF. As DNA, the CDR3 is TGTGCCAGCAGCTTGACTAGCGGTAGCACAGATACGCAGTATTTT. The complete variable domain, with remaining parts taken from reference TRBV5-6 and TRBJ2-3, reads DAGVTQSPTHLIKTRGQQVTLRCSPKSGHDTVSWYQQALGQGPQFIFQYYEEEERQRGNFPDRFSGHQFPNYSSELNVNALLLGDSALYLCASSLTSGSTDTQYFGPGTRLTVL.

This clonotype was counted between two and nine times. The V and J genes are TRBV15 and TRBJ1-2; D is undetermined. This CDR3 has 17 amino acids. CDR1 is LNHNV and CDR2 is YYDKDF in the germline V gene (reference sequence). The germline V and J ends were trimmed by 0 bases and 7 bases, with 21 bases remaining between them. Here the CDR3 reads CATSRDPASKAGSGYTF. CDR3 sequence (DNA): TGTGCCACCAGCAGAGATCCGGCGTCGAAAGCTGGTTCTGGCTACACCTTC.

In its sample, this clonotype was seen a few times. The chain couples TRBV27 to TRBJ1-2, with D possibly matching TRBD1 (5 bases). V gave up 0 bases and J gave up 8 bases, with 16 bases separating them. The CDR3 length is 15 residues. Per germline, CDR1 MNHEY and CDR2 SMNVEV (reference sequence). In DNA, the CDR3 is TGTGCCAGCAGTTTATCGAACCAGGGCAGGGAGGGCTACACCTTC. Its translation is CASSLSNQGREGYTF.

This clonotype was seen a handful of times. This chain joins TRBV3-1 and TRBJ2-3; D remains unclear. This CDR3 comprises 13 residues. V was shortened by 0 bases and J by 7 bases, with 8 bases between the two germline ends. Germline CDR1 reads LGHDT; CDR2 reads YNNKEL (reference sequence). The CDR3 bases are TGTGCCAGCAGCCAAGAGTCTGCCAATACGCAGTATTTT. It yields the protein CASSQESANTQYF.

V gene TRBV5-6 combines with J gene TRBJ1-6, with no clear D. Germline assignment: CDR1 SGHDT and CDR2 YYEEEE. CDR3 length: 13 amino acids. V was pared by 1 base and J by 9 bases, with 8 bases between. The CDR3 coding sequence is TGTGCCAGCAGCTTGATGGGTTCTTCACCCCTCCACTTT. Encoded protein: CASSLMGSSPLHF.

The rearrangement uses TRBV7-9 and TRBJ2-1; D is possibly TRBD2 (5 bases). The CDR3 has 16 residues. V was pared by 5 bases and J by 0 bases, with 14 bases between. Germline V gives CDR1 SEHNR, CDR2 FQNEAQ (reference sequence). CDR3: CASSPFGESSYNEQFF. CDR3 nucleotides: TGTGCCAGCAGCCCCTTTGGGGAGAGCTCCTACAATGAGCAGTTCTTC. Variable domain in full (rest from reference TRBV7-9 and TRBJ2-1): DTGVSQNPRHKITKRGQNVTFRCDPISEHNRLYWYRQTLGQGPEFLTYFQNEAQLEKSRLLSDRFSAERPKGSFSTLEIQRTEQGDSAMYLCASSPFGESSYNEQFFGPGTRLTVL.

There are a few counts of this clonotype. The chain employs TRBV7-2 and TRBJ2-6; D gene unclear. The CDR3 length is 16 residues. Germline CDR1 and CDR2: SGHTA and FQGNSA. V gave up 7 bases and J gave up 0 bases, with 13 bases separating them. CDR3 DNA: TGTGCCAGCACGGTCCAAAGGGACTCTGGGGCCAACGTCCTGACTTTC. Protein: CASTVQRDSGANVLTF.

This clonotype was counted many times. The V and J genes are TRBV20-1 and TRBJ2-5, with 9 bases matching TRBD2. CDR1 is DFQATT, CDR2 SNEGSKA, per germline (reference sequence). The trim removed 5 bases at V and 7 bases at J, leaving 8 bases unmatched. The CDR3 runs to 13 residues. In nucleotides, the CDR3 is TGCAGTGCTGTAGCGGGGGCCCCCAGGACCCAGTACTTC. Translation gives CSAVAGAPRTQYF.